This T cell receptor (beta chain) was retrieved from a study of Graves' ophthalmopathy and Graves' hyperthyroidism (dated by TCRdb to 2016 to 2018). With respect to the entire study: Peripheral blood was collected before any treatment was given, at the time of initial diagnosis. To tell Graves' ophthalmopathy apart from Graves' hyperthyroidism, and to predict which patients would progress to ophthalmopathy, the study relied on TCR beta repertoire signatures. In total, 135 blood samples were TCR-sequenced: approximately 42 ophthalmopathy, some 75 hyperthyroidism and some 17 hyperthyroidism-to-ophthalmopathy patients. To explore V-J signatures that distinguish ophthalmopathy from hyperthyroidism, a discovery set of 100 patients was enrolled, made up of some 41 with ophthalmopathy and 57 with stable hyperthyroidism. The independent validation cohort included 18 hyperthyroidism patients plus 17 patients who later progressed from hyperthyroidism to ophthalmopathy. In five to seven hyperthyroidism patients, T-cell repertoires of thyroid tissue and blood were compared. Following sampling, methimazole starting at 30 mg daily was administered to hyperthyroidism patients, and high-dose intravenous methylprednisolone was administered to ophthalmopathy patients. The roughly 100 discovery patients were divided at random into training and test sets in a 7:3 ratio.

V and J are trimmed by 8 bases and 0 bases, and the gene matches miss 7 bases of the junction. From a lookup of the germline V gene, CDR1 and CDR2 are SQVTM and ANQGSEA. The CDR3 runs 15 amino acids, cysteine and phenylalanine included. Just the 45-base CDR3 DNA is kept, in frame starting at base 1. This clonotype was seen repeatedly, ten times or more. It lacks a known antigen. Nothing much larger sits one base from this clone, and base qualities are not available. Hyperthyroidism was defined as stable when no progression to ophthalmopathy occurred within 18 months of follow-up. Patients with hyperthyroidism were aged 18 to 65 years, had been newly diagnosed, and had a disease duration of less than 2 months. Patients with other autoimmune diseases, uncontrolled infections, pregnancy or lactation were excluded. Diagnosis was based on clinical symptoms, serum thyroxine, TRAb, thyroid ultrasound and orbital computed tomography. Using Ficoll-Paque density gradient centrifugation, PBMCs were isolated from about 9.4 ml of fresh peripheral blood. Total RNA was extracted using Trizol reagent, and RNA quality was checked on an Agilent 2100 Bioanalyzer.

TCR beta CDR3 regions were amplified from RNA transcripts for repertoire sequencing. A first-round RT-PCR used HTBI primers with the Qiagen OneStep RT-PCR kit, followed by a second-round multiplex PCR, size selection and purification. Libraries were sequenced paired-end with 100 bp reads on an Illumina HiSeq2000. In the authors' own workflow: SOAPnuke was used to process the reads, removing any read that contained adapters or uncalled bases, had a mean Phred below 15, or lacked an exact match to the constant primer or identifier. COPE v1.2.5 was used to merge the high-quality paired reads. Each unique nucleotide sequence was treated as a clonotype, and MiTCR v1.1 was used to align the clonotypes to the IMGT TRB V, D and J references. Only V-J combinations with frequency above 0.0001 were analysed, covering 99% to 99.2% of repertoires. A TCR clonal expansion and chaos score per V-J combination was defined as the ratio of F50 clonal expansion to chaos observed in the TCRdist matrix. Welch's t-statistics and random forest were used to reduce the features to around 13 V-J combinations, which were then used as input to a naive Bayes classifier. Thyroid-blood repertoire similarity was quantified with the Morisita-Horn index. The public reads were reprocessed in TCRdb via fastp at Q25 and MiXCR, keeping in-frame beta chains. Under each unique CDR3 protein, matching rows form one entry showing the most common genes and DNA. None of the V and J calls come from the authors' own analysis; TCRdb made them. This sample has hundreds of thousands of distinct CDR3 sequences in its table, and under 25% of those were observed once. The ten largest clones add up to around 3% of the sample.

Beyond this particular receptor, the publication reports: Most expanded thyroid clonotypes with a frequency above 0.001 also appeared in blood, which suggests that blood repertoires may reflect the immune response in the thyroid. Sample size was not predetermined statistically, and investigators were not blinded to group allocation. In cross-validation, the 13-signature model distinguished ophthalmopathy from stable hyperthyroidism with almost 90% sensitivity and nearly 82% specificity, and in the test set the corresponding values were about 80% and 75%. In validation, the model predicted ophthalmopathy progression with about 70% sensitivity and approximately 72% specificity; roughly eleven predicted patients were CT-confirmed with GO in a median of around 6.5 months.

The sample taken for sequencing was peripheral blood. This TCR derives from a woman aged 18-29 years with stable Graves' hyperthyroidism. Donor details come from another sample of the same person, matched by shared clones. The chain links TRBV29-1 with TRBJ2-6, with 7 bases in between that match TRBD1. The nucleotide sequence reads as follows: TGCAGCATCGAGACAGGGAGCTCTGGGGCCAACGTCCTGACTTTC. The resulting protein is CSIETGSSGANVLTF.